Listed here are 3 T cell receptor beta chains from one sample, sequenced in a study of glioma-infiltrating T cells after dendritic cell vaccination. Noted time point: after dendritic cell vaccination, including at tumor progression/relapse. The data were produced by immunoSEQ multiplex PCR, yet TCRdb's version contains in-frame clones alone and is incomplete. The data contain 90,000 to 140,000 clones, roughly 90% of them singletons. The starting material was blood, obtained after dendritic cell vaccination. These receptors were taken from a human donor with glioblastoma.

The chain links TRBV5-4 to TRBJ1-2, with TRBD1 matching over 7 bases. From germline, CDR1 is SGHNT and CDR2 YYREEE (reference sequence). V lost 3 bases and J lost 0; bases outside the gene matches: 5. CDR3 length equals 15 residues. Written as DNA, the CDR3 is TGTGCCAGCAGCTCTTATGGACAGGCTAACTATGGCTACACCTTC. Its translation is CASSSYGQANYGYTF.

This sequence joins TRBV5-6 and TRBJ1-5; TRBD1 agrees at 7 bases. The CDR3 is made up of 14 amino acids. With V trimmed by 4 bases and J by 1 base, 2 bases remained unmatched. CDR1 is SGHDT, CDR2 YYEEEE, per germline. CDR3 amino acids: CASSVGQSNQPQHF. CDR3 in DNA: TGTGCCAGCAGCGTGGGACAGAGCAATCAGCCCCAGCATTTT. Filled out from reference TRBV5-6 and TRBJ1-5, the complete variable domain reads DAGVTQSPTHLIKTRGQQVTLRCSPKSGHDTVSWYQQALGQGPQFIFQYYEEEERQRGNFPDRFSGHQFPNYSSELNVNALLLGDSALYLCASSVGQSNQPQHFGDGTRLSIL.

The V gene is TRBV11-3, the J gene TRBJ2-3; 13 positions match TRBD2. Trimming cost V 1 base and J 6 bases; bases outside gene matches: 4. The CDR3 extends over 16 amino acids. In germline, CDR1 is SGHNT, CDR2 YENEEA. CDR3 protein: CASSLGLAGGTDTQYF. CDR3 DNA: TGTGCCAGCAGCTTAGGACTAGCGGGGGGAACGGATACGCAGTATTTT.